The rows below give T cell receptor beta chains drawn from one sample of a study of blood T cells in healthy people across ages. TCRdb processed the 5' RACE reads anew with MiXCR; each CDR3 protein has one entry. This sample has about 900,000 distinct CDR3 sequences, with 62% found just once. Sequenced input: blood. These receptors were obtained from a man under 40 in good health. Both conserved end residues are part of each CDR3. D genes are given only for firm matches. Some rows have no size entry. The others give once, few or many, or a class for an expanded clone.

d_gene	v_gene	abundance	j_gene	CDR3nt	CDR3aa
NA	TRBV12-3/TRBV12-4	NA	TRBJ2-3	TGTGCCAGCAGTTCCACCTACAGGGTTAGCACAGATGCGCAGTATTTT	CASSSTYRVSTDAQYF
NA	TRBV4-3	once	TRBJ2-1	TGCGCCAGCAGCCAAGCCCCCAACAACCCCGGGGGTGGTGAGCAGTTCTTC	CASSQAPNNPGGGEQFF
NA	TRBV20-1	few	TRBJ2-5	TGCAGTGCTAAAGGGGAGGAGACCCAGTACTTC	CSAKGEETQYF
TRBD2	TRBV9	NA	TRBJ2-2	TGTGCCAGCAAAGGGGGGACTAGCGTAACCGGGGAGCTGTTTTTT	CASKGGTSVTGELFF
TRBD1	TRBV5-1	NA	TRBJ2-5	TGCGCCAGCAGCTTGATAGGACAGGGGCAGGGGGAGACCCGGTACTTC	CASSLIGQGQGETRYF
NA	TRBV28	NA	TRBJ2-7	TGTGCCAGCAGTGTTGGCCAGGAAACCTACGAGCAGTACTTC	CASSVGQETYEQYF
NA	TRBV20-1	NA	TRBJ1-2	TGCAGTACCCGACGGGCTGATGGCTACACCTTC	CSTRRADGYTF
NA	TRBV5-1	NA	TRBJ2-1	TGCGCCAGCGCCCCATCTATAGGTGGGGGCAACAATGAGCAGTTCTTC	CASAPSIGGGNNEQFF
TRBD1	TRBV25-1	few	TRBJ1-6	TGTGCCAGCAAGGGGTCCGGGACAGGGAACTCACCCCTCCACTTT	CASKGSGTGNSPLHF
NA	TRBV5-1	once	TRBJ1-2	TGCGCCAGCAGCTTGGAAGACAGAGGAGCTCTTTATGGCTACACCTTC	CASSLEDRGALYGYTF
NA	TRBV27	NA	TRBJ2-1	TGTGCCAGCAGTTTAGCTCAGGGGTTAGGTGAGCAGTTCTTC	CASSLAQGLGEQFF
NA	TRBV20-1	NA	TRBJ2-1	TGCAGTGCTAGATCCCCAGGACACCTAGGGAGAGAGACCCAGTTCTTC	CSARSPGHLGRETQFF
TRBD2	TRBV7-2	few	TRBJ2-7	TGTGCCAGCAGCTTAGTAGCGGGGGGCTCCTACGAGCAGTACTTC	CASSLVAGGSYEQYF
TRBD2	TRBV20-1	NA	TRBJ2-1	TGCAGTGCTAGAGATAGCGGGGCCAAAAGCAATGAGCAGTTCTTC	CSARDSGAKSNEQFF
NA	TRBV2	NA	TRBJ2-5	TGTGCCAGCAGTTACCCAGGGGCGAGAGAGACCCAGTACTTC	CASSYPGARETQYF
NA	TRBV29-1	NA	TRBJ2-7	TGCAGCGTTGCTACGGGGGATTCCTACGAGCAGTACTTC	CSVATGDSYEQYF
NA	TRBV6-2/TRBV6-3	few	TRBJ2-3	TGTGCCAGCAGTGGACAGCCCACAGATACGCAGTATTTT	CASSGQPTDTQYF
TRBD2	TRBV30	NA	TRBJ2-3	TGTGCCTGGAGTGCGGGCCTAGCGGGGGGGCCGACAGATACGCAGTATTTT	CAWSAGLAGGPTDTQYF